This T cell receptor (beta chain) was sequenced during a study of blood T cells in healthy people across ages. Trimming cost V 4 bases and J 6 bases, with 15 bases left between them. The CDR3 covers 14 residues. Germline assignment: CDR1 LGHNA and CDR2 YNFKEQ. For the second PCR, which ran for roughly 6 to 12 cycles, a sample-barcoded 5' primer and a J-beta primer mix were used. Each CDR3 protein gets one entry after TCRdb re-called the 5' RACE reads with MiXCR. The table has 950,000 to 1,200,000 distinct CDR3 sequences, around two fifths seen once. This chain uses TRBV4-2 with TRBJ1-1; D call uncertain. Sequences were obtained from blood. The origin of this receptor is a man between 18 and 29 years old in good health. The CDR3 nucleotides read TGTGCCAGCAGCCCGCTGACCGGGATAGCTGAAGCTTTCTTT. Translated, it gives CASSPLTGIAEAFF.